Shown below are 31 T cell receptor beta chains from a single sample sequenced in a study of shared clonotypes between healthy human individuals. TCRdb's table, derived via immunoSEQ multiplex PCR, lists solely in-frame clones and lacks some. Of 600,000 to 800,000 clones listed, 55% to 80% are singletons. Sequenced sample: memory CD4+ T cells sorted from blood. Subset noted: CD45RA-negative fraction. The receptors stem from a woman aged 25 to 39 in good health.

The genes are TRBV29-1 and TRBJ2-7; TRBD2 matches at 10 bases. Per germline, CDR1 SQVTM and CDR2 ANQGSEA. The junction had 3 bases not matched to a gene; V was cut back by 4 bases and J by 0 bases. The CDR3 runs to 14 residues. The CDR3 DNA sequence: TGCAGCGTTGCTAGCGGGAGTGACTCCTACGAGCAGTACTTC. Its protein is CSVASGSDSYEQYF.

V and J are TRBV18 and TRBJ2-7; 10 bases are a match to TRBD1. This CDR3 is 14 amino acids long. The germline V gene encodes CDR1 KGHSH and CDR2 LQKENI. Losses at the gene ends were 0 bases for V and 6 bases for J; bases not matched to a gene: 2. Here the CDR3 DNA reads TGTGCCAGCTCACCACCGCGACAGGGGGCCGAGCAGTACTTC. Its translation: CASSPPRQGAEQYF.

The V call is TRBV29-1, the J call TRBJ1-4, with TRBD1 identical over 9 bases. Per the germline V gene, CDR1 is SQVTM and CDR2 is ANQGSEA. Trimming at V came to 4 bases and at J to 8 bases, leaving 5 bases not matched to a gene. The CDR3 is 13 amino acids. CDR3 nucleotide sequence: TGCAGCGTTGTGGGACAGGGTCAAGAAAAACTGTTTTTT. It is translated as CSVVGQGQEKLFF. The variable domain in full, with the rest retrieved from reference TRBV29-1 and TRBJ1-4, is SAVISQKPSRDICQRGTSLTIQCQVDSQVTMMFWYRQQPGQSLTLIATANQGSEATYESGFVIDKFPISRPNLTFSTLTVSNMSPEDSSIYLCSVVGQGQEKLFFGSGTQLSVL.

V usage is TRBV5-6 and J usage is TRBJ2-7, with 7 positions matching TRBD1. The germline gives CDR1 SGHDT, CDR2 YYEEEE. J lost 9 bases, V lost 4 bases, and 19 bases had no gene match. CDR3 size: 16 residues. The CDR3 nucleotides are TGTGCCAGCAGCCTCCTCCAACCGGCCGGGCCAGGGGGGCAGTACTTC. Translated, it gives CASSLLQPAGPGGQYF.

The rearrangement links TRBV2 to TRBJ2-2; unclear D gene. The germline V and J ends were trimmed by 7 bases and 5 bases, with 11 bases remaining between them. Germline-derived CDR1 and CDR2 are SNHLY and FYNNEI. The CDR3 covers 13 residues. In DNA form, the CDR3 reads TGTGCCAGCACCCAGGACGTGACCGGGGAGCTGTTTTTT. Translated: CASTQDVTGELFF. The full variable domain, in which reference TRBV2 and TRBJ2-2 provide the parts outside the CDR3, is EPEVTQTPSHQVTQMGQEVILRCVPISNHLYFYWYRQILGQKVEFLVSFYNNEISEKSEIFDDQFSVERPDGSNFTLKIRSTKLEDSAMYFCASTQDVTGELFFGEGSRLTVL.

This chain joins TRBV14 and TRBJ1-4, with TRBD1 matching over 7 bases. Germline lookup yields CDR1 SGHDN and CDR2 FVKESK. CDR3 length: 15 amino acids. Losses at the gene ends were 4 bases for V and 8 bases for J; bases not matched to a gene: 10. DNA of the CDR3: TGTGCCAGCAGCCTACGGACAGGAGGAGGAGAAAAACTGTTTTTT. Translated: CASSLRTGGGEKLFF.

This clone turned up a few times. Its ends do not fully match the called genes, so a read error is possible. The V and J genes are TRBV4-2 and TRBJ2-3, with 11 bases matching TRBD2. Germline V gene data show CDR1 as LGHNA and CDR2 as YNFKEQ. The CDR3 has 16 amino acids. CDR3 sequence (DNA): TGTGCCAGCAGCCAAGATTGGGGGACTAGCGGAGTACGCAGTGTTTTT. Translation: CASSQDWGTSGVRSVF.

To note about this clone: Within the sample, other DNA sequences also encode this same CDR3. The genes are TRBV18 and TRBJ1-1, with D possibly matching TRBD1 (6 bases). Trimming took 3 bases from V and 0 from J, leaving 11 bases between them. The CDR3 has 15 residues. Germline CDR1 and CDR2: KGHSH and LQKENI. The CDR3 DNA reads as TGTGCCAGCTCACCCTCGACAGGTTTGAACACTGAAGCTTTCTTT. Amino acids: CASSPSTGLNTEAFF.

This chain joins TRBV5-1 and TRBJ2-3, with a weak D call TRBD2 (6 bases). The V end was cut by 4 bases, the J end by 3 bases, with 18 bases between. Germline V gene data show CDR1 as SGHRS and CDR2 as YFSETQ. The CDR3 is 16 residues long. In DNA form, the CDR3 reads TGCGCCAGCAGCCGGGGGTCGGCAGGAGGTACAGATACGCAGTATTTT. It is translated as CASSRGSAGGTDTQYF. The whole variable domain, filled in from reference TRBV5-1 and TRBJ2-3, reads KAGVTQTPRYLIKTRGQQVTLSCSPISGHRSVSWYQQTPGQGLQFLFEYFSETQRNKGNFPGRFSGRQFSNSRSEMNVSTLELGDSALYLCASSRGSAGGTDTQYFGPGTRLTVL.

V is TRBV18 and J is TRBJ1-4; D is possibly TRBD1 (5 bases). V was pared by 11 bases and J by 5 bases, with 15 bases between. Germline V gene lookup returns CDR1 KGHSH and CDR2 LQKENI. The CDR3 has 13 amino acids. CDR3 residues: CASTGGRNEKLFF. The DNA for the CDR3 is TGTGCCTCCACGGGGGGTAGGAATGAAAAACTGTTTTTT.

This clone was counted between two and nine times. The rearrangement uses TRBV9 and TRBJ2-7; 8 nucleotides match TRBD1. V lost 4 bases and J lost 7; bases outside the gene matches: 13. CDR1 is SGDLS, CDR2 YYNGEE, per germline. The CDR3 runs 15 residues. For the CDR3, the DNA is TGTGCCAGCAGCCCAAGGACAGGGTTTAGAAGGGAGCAGTACTTC. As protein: CASSPRTGFRREQYF.

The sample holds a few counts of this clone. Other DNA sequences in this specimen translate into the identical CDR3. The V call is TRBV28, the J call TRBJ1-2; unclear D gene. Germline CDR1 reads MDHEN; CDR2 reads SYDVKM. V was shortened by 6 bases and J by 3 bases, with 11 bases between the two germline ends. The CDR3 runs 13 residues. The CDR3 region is CASSSGSDYGYTF. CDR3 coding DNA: TGTGCCAGCAGCTCGGGGTCGGACTATGGCTACACCTTC.

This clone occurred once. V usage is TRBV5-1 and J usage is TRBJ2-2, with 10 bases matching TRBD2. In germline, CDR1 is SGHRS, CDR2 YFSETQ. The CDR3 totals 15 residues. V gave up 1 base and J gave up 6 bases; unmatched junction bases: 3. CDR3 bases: TGCGCCAGCAGCTTGCTAGCGGGAGAGGCCGGGGAGCTGTTTTTT. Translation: CASSLLAGEAGELFF.

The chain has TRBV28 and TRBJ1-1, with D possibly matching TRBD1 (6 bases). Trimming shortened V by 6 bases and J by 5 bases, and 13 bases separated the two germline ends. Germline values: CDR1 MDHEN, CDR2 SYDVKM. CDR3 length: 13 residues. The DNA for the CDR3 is TGTGCCAGCAGCCAGGGGAGGGGAACTGAAGCTTTCTTT. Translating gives CASSQGRGTEAFF.

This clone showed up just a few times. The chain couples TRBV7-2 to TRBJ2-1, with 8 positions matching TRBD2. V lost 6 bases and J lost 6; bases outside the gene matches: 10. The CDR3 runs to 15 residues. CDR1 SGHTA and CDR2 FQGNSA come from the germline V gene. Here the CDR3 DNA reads TGTGCCAGCAGGGAGGGCAGCGGGAGTTTCAATGAGCAGTTCTTC. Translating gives CASREGSGSFNEQFF.

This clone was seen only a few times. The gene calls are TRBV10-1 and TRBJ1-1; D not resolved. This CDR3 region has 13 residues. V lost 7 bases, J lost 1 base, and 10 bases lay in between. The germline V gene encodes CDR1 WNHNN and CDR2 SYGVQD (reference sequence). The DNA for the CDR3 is TGCGCCAGCACCGCGGAAGCGAACACTGAAGCTTTCTTT. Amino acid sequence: CASTAEANTEAFF.

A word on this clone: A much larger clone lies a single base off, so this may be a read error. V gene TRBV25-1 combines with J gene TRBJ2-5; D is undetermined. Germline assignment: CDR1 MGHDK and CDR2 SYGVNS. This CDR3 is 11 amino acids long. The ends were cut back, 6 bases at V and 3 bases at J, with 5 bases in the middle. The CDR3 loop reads CASSMKETQYF. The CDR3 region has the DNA TGTGCCAGCAGCATGAAAGAGACCCAGTACTTC.

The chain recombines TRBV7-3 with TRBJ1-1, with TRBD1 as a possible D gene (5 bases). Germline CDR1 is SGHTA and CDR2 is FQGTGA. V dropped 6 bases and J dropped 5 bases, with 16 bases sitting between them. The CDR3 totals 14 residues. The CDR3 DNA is TGTGCCAGCAGTGGGGGGTTGATTGGGACTGAAGCTTTCTTT. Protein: CASSGGLIGTEAFF.

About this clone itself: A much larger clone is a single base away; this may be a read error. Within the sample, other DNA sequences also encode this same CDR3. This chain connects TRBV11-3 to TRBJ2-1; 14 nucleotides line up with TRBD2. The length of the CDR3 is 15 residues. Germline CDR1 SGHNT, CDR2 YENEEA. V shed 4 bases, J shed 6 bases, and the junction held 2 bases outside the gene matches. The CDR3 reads CASSSGLAGVNEQFF. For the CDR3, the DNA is TGTGCCAGCAGCTCGGGACTAGCGGGAGTCAATGAGCAGTTCTTC. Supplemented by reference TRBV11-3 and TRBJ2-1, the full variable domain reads EAGVVQSPRYKIIEKKQPVAFWCNPISGHNTLYWYLQNLGQGPELLIRYENEEAVDDSQLPKDRFSAERLKGVDSTLKIQPAELGDSAVYLCASSSGLAGVNEQFFGPGTRLTVL.

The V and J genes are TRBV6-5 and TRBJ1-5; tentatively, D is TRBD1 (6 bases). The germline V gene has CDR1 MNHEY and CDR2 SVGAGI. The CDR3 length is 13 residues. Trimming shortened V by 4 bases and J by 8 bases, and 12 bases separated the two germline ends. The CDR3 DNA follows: TGTGCCAGCAGTTCAGGGGAAGGTAAGCCCCAGCATTTT. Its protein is CASSSGEGKPQHF.

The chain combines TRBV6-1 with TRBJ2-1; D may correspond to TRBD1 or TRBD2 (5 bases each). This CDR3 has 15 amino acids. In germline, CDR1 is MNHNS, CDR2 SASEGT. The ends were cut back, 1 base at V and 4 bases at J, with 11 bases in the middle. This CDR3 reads CASSEVWGMYNEQFF. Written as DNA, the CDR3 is TGTGCCAGCAGTGAAGTTTGGGGGATGTACAATGAGCAGTTCTTC.

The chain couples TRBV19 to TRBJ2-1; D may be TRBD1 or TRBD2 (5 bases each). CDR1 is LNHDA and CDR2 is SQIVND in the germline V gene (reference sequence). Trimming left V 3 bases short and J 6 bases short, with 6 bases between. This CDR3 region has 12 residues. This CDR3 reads CASSIGGNEQFF. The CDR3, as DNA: TGTGCCAGTAGTATTGGGGGCAATGAGCAGTTCTTC.

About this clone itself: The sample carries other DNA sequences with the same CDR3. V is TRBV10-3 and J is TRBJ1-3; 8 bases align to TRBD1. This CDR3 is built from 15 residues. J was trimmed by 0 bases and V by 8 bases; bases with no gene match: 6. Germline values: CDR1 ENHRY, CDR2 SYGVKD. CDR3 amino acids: CAIRPGQGSGNTIYF. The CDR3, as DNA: TGTGCCATCCGGCCCGGACAGGGCTCTGGAAACACCATATATTTT.

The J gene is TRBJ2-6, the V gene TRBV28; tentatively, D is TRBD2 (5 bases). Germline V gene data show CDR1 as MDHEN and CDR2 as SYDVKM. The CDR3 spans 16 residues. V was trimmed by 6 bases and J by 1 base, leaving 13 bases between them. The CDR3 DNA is TGTGCCAGCAGCCCTGGGAGTCAGTCTGGGGCCAACGTCCTGACTTTC. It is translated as CASSPGSQSGANVLTF.

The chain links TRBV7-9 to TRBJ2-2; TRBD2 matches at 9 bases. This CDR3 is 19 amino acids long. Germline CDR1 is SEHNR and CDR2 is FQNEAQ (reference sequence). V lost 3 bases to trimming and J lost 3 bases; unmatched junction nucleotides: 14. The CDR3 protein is CASSFVRIAGAHYTGELFF. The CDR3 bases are TGTGCCAGCAGCTTCGTTCGGATAGCGGGAGCCCATTACACCGGGGAGCTGTTTTTT.

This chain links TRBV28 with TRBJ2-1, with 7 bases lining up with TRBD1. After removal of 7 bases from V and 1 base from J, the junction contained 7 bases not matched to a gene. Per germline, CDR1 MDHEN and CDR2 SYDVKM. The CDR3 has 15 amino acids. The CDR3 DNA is TGTGCCAGCACCCCCGCAGGGGGTTCCTACAATGAGCAGTTCTTC. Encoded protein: CASTPAGGSYNEQFF.

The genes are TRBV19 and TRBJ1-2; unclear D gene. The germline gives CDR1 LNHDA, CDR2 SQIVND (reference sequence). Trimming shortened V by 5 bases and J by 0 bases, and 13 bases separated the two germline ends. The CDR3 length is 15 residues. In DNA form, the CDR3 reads TGTGCCAGTAGTCTCTACAAGAATTCTAACTATGGCTACACCTTC. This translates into CASSLYKNSNYGYTF.

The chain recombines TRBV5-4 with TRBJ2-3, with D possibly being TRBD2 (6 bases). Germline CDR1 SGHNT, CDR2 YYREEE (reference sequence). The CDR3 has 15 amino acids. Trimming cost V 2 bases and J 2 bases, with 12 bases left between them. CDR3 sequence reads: CASSLNSGFTDTQYF. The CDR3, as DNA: TGTGCCAGCAGCTTAAATAGCGGATTCACAGATACGCAGTATTTT.

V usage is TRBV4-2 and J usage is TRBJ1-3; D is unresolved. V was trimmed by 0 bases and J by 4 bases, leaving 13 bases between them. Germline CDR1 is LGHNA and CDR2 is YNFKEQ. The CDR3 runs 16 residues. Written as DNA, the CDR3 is TGTGCCAGCAGCCAAGATCAGGCATCGGGGGGAAACACCATATATTTT. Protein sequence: CASSQDQASGGNTIYF.

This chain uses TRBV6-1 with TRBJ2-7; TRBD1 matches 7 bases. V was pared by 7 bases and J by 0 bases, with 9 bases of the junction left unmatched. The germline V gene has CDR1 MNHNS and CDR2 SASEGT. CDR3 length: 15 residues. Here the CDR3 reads CASTVGQIPSYEQYF. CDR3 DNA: TGTGCCAGCACGGTGGGACAGATACCCTCCTACGAGCAGTACTTC.

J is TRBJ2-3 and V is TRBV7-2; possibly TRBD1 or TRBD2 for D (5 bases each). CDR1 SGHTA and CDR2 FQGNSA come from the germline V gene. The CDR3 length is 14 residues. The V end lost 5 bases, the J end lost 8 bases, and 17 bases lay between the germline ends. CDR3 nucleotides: TGTGCCAGCAGCACGGGACCGTTTACGGGTACGCAGTATTTT. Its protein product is CASSTGPFTGTQYF. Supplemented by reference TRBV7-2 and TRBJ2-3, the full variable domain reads GAGVSQSPSNKVTEKGKDVELRCDPISGHTALYWYRQSLGQGLEFLIYFQGNSAPDKSGLPSDRFSAERTGGSVSTLTIQRTQQEDSAVYLCASSTGPFTGTQYFGPGTRLTVL.